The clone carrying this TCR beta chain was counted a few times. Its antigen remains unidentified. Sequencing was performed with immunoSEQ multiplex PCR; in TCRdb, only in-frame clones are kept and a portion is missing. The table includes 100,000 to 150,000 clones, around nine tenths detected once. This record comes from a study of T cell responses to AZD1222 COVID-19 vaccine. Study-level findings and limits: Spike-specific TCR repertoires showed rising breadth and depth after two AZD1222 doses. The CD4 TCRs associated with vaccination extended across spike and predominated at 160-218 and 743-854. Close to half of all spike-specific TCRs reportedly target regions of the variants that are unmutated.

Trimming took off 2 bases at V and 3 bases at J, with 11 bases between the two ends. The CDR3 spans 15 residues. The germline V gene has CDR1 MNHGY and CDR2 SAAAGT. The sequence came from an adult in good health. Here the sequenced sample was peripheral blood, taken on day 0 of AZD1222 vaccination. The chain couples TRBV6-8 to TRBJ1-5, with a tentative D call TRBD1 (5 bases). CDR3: CASSYGQGNNQPQHF. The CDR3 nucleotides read TGTGCCAGCAGTTACGGCCAGGGTAACAATCAGCCCCAGCATTTT.